The TCR beta chain under discussion was sequenced for a study of T cell repertoires in cytomegalovirus infection. Overall study context: Indications of both CMV infection and matching HLA type were provided by public TCR beta signatures. Study findings and constraints: Ex vivo, HLA-C-restricted CMV-specific TCR beta clonotypes prevailed over the rest of the response. Carriers of CMV and the relevant HLA type were discriminated by public TCR beta frequency.

This clonotype was counted many times. The antigen remains undetermined. J lost 1 base, V lost 2 bases, and 10 bases had no gene match. This CDR3 region has 18 residues. Germline CDR1 and CDR2: MNHEY and SVGAGI. TCRdb processed the reads anew with MiXCR; each CDR3 protein has one entry. The table lists some 200,000 distinct CDR3 sequences, approximately 20% of them singletons. The source is a human donor in good health (CMV status not recorded). Some clones in this sample may be carry-over from other donors' samples. The V gene is TRBV6-5, the J gene TRBJ2-5, with 10 bases matching TRBD2. The sequenced sample was PBMCs. The DNA for the CDR3 is TGTGCCAGCAGTTACGGAGCGGCTAGCGGGAGTGTCCAAGAGACCCAGTACTTC. It is translated as CASSYGAASGSVQETQYF.